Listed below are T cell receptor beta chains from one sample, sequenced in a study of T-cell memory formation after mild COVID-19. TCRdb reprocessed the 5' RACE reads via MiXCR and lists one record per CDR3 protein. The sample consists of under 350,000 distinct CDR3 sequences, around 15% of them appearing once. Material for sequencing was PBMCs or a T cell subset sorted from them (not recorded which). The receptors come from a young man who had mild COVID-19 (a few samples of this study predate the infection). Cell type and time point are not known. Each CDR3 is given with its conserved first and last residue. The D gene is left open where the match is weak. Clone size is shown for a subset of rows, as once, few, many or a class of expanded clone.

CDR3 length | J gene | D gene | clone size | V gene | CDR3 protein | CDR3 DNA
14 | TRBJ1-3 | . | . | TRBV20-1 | CSAPDPRSGNTIYF | TGCAGTGCTCCAGACCCCCGCTCTGGAAACACCATATATTTT
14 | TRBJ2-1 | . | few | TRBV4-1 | CASMDGTRENEQFF | TGCGCCAGCATGGACGGGACGAGGGAAAATGAGCAGTTCTTC
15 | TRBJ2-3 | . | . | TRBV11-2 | CASSSRDPRDGTQYF | TGTGCCAGCAGCTCCCGGGACCCCAGGGACGGTACGCAGTATTTT
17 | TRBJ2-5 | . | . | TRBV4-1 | CASSQVSGLTGGETQYF | TGCGCCAGCAGCCAAGTATCGGGGCTGACAGGAGGGGAGACCCAGTACTTC
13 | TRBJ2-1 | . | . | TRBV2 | CAIAVRGQSEQFF | TGTGCCATCGCCGTGAGGGGCCAGAGTGAGCAGTTCTTC
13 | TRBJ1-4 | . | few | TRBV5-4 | CASSKTPNEKLFF | TGTGCCAGCAGCAAGACACCAAATGAAAAACTGTTTTTT
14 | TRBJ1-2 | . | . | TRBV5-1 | CASSLKQGDYGYTF | TGCGCCAGCAGCTTGAAGCAGGGTGACTATGGCTACACCTTC
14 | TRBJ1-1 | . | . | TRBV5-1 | CASSARDWGTEAFF | TGCGCCAGCAGCGCCCGGGACTGGGGCACTGAAGCTTTCTTT
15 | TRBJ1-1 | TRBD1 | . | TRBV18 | CASSPSGTGVTEAFF | TGTGCCAGCTCACCATCCGGGACAGGAGTGACTGAAGCTTTCTTT
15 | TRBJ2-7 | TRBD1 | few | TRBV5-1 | CASSLWTGGPYEQYF | TGCGCCAGCAGCTTGTGGACAGGGGGGCCCTACGAGCAGTACTTC
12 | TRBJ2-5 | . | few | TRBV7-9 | CASRTEQETQYF | TGTGCCAGCCGAACGGAGCAAGAGACCCAGTACTTC
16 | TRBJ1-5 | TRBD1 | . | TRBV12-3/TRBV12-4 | CASSPETGGRAGPQHF | TGTGCCAGCAGTCCGGAGACAGGGGGCAGGGCAGGGCCCCAGCATTTT
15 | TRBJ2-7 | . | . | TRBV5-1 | CASGQSTGRSYEQYF | TGCGCCAGCGGACAATCGACAGGGAGGTCCTACGAGCAGTACTTC
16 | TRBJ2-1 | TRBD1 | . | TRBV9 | CASSVGMGQGYNEQFF | TGTGCCAGCAGCGTAGGTATGGGACAGGGGTACAATGAGCAGTTCTTC
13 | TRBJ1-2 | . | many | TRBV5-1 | CASSLMAEGGYTF | TGCGCCAGCAGCTTGATGGCAGAAGGTGGCTACACCTTC
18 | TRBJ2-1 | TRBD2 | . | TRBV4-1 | CASSLRGLAGGRTNEQFF | TGCGCCAGCAGCCTGCGCGGACTAGCGGGGGGCCGAACCAATGAGCAGTTCTTC
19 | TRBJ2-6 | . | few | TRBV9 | CASSVAYQGRGSGANVLTF | TGTGCCAGCAGCGTAGCCTATCAGGGAAGAGGCTCTGGGGCCAACGTCCTGACTTTC
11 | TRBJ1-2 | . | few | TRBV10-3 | CATRQESGYTF | TGTGCCACCAGACAGGAGTCTGGCTACACCTTC
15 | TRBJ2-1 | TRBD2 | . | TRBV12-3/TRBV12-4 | CASSPLGLATNEQFF | TGTGCCAGCAGTCCACTCGGACTAGCAACCAATGAGCAGTTCTTC
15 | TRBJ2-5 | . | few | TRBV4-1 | CASSQDPGPLETQYF | TGCGCCAGCAGCCAAGATCCGGGACCCTTAGAGACCCAGTACTTC
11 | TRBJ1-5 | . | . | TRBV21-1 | CASRRGQPQHF | TGTGCCAGCCGCCGGGGTCAGCCCCAGCATTTT
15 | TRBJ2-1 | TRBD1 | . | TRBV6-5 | CASAKSGTGMNEQFF | TGTGCCAGCGCTAAATCAGGGACAGGGATGAATGAGCAGTTCTTC
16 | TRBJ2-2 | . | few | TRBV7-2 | CASSLVRTRNTGELFF | TGTGCCAGCAGCTTAGTACGGACAAGAAACACCGGGGAGCTGTTTTTT
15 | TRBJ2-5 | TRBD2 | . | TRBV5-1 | CASSGLAGLQETQYF | TGCGCCAGCAGCGGCCTAGCGGGCCTCCAAGAGACCCAGTACTTC
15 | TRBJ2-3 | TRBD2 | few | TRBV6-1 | CASSEGTSPTDTQYF | TGTGCCAGCAGTGAAGGGACTAGCCCCACAGATACGCAGTATTTT
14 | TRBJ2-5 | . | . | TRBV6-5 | CASSEPGVRETQYF | TGTGCCAGCAGTGAGCCAGGGGTCCGAGAGACCCAGTACTTC
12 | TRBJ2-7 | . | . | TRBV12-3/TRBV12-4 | CATSVNRYEQYF | TGTGCCACCTCCGTCAACCGCTACGAGCAGTACTTC
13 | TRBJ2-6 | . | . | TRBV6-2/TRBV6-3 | CASSLGMANVLTF | TGTGCCAGCAGTCTCGGCATGGCCAACGTCCTGACTTTC
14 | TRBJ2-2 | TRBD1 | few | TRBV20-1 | CSARLTGTTGELFF | TGCAGTGCTAGGCTGACAGGGACCACCGGGGAGCTGTTTTTT
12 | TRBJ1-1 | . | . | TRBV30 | CAWTGDNTEAFF | TGTGCCTGGACAGGGGATAACACTGAAGCTTTCTTT
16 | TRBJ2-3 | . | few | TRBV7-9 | CASSHSKGRGTDTQYF | TGTGCCAGCAGCCACAGCAAGGGTAGGGGCACAGATACGCAGTATTTT
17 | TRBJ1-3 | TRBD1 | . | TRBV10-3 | CAISDLTGSDSGNTIYF | TGTGCCATCAGTGACCTGACAGGGAGTGACTCTGGAAACACCATATATTTT
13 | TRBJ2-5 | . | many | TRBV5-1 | CASSLRGEETQYF | TGCGCCAGCAGCTTGAGAGGGGAAGAGACCCAGTACTTC
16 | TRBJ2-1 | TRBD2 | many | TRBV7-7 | CASSDLAAGGSNEQFF | TGTGCTAGCAGCGACCTTGCGGCGGGGGGGAGCAATGAGCAGTTCTTC
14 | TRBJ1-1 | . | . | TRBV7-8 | CASSRDLGDSEAFF | TGTGCCAGCAGCCGAGATCTGGGGGATTCTGAAGCTTTCTTT
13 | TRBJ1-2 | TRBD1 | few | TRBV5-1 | CASSLDTGEGYTF | TGCGCCAGCAGCTTGGATACAGGGGAAGGCTACACCTTC
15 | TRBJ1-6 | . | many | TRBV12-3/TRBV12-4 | CASRAMGGWSSPLHF | TGTGCCAGCAGGGCCATGGGGGGCTGGAGTTCACCCCTCCACTTT
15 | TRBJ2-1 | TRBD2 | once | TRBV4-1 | CASSETSDSYNEQFF | TGCGCCAGCAGCGAAACTAGCGACTCCTACAATGAGCAGTTCTTC
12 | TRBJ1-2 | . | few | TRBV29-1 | CSVEAPSLGYTF | TGCAGCGTTGAAGCGCCTTCGCTAGGCTACACCTTC
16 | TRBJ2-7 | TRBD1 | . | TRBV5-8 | CASSWGSGTGLYEQYF | TGTGCCAGCAGCTGGGGCTCCGGGACAGGGCTATACGAGCAGTACTTC
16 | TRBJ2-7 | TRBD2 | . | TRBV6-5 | CASSYSYGTSSYEQYF | TGTGCCAGCAGTTACTCTTATGGGACTAGCTCCTACGAGCAGTACTTC
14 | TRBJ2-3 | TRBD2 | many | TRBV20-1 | CSAPSSLAGDTQYF | TGCAGTGCCCCCTCCTCTCTAGCGGGAGATACGCAGTATTTT
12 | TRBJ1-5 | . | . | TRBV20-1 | CSRGGNNQPQHF | TGCAGCCGGGGGGGAAACAATCAGCCCCAGCATTTT
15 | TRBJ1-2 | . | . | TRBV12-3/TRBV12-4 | CASSPFSLGVDGYTF | TGTGCCAGCAGCCCTTTCTCTCTGGGAGTAGATGGCTACACCTTC
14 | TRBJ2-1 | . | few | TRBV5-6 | CASSSRQQWGHQFF | TGTGCCAGCAGCTCCCGCCAACAATGGGGGCATCAGTTCTTC
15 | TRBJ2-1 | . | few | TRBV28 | CASSRIGGRYNEQFF | TGTGCCAGCAGTCGGATAGGGGGACGGTACAATGAGCAGTTCTTC
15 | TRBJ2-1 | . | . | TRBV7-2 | CASSVQASFYNEQFF | TGTGCCAGCAGCGTACAGGCTTCCTTCTACAATGAGCAGTTCTTC
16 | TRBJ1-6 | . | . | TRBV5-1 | CASSLAQVRWGSPLHF | TGCGCCAGCAGCTTGGCTCAGGTTAGATGGGGTTCACCCCTCCACTTT
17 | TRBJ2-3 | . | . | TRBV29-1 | CSVDWGAVHGFTDTQYF | TGCAGCGTTGATTGGGGTGCGGTGCATGGGTTCACAGATACGCAGTATTTT